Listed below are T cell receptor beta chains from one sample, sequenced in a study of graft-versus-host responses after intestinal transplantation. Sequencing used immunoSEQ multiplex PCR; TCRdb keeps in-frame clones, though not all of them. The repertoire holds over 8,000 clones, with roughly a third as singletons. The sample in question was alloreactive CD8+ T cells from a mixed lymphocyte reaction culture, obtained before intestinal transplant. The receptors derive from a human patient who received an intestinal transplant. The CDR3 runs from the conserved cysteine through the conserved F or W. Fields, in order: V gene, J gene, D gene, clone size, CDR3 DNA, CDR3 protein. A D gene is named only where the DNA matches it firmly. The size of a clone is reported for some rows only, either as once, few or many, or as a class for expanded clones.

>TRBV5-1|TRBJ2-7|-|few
TGCGCCAGCCGGGGACTGGGTGACTACGAGCAGTACTTC
CASRGLGDYEQYF
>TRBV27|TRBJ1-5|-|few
TGTGCCAGCAGTTTTAGTACTAGCAATCAGCCCCAGCATTTT
CASSFSTSNQPQHF
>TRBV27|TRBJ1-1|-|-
TGTGCCAGCAGTTTCGGGTCGAACACTGAAGCTTTCTTT
CASSFGSNTEAFF
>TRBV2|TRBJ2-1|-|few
TGTGCCAGCAGTGAGATCGGGAGCTTGAACAATGAGCAGTTCTTC
CASSEIGSLNNEQFF
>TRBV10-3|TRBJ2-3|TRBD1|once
TGTGCCATCAGTGTTTCCGGGACAGGGGGACCAACAGATACGCAGTATTTT
CAISVSGTGGPTDTQYF
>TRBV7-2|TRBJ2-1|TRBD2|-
TGTGCCAGCAGCCGGACTAGCGGGACCCTCTACAATGAGCAGTTCTTC
CASSRTSGTLYNEQFF
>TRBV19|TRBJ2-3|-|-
TGTGCCAGTAGCCTCGAGGTTGAATGGGATACGCAGTATTTT
CASSLEVEWDTQYF
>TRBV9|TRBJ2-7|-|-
TGTGCCAGCAGCGTAGACTACGGTTCCTACGAGCAGTACTTC
CASSVDYGSYEQYF
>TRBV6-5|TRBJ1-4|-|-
TGTGCCAGCAGTCAACTAAAAATCCGGAAACTGTTTTTT
CASSQLKIRKLFF
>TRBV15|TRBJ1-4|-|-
TGTGCCACCAGCAGAGTGGAGATCGGTCGGGAAAAACTGTTTTTT
CATSRVEIGREKLFF
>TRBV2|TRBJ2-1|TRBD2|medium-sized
TGTGCCAGCAGTGAAGCCGGGACTAGAGGGCACAATGAGCAGTTCTTC
CASSEAGTRGHNEQFF
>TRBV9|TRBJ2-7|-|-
TGTGCCAGCAGCGTCGCAGGGGAGGGGATCTACGAGCAGTACTTC
CASSVAGEGIYEQYF
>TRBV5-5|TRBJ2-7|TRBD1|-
TGTGCCAGCAGCTGGACAGGCTACGAGCAGTACTTC
CASSWTGYEQYF
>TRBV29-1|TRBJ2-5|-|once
TGCAGCGTTGGGGGCATCGCCAGCCCCCTACAAGAGACCCAGTACTTC
CSVGGIASPLQETQYF
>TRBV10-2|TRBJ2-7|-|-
TGCGCCAGCACCACAGGCGGCGAGCAGTACTTC
CASTTGGEQYF
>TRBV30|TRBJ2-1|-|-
TGTGCCTGGAGTGTTTTACTCGGGGGGCATGAGCAGTTCTTC
CAWSVLLGGHEQFF
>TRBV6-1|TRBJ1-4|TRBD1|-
TGTGCCAGCAGTGAAGAATGGGGGACAGGGTACGAAAAACTGTTTTTT
CASSEEWGTGYEKLFF
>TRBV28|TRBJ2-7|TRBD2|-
TGTGCCAGCAGTTTCTCGGGACTAGTCTACGAGCAGTACTTC
CASSFSGLVYEQYF
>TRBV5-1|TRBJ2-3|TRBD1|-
TGCGCCAGCAGCTTCCGGACAGGGGAAGAATATACGCAGTATTTT
CASSFRTGEEYTQYF
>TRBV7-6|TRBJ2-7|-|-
TGTGCCAGCAGCTTAGCGCAAGCAGGTCCCCACGAGCAGTACTTC
CASSLAQAGPHEQYF
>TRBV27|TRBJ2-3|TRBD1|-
TGTGCCAGCAGTGACCTCCGGACAGGGCCTAGCACAGATACGCAGTATTTT
CASSDLRTGPSTDTQYF
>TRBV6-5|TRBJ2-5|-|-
TGTGCCAGCAGTTACTCGATGAGAGCGAGTGGGGAGACCCAGTACTTC
CASSYSMRASGETQYF
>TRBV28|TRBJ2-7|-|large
TGTGCCAGCGCACAGGGAGCGGAGCAGTACTTC
CASAQGAEQYF
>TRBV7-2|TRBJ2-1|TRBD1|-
TGTGCCACCGCTGGCTGGGACAGGGGTTGGGATGAGCAGTTCTTC
CATAGWDRGWDEQFF
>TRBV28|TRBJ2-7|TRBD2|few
TGTGCCAGCAGTTTATGGATAGCGGGCACCTACGAGCAGTACTTC
CASSLWIAGTYEQYF
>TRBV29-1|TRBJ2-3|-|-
TGCAGCGTTGGCGGGTCGGGCACAGATACGCAGTATTTT
CSVGGSGTDTQYF
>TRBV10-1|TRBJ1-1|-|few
TGCGCCAGCAGTGAAAAGCGGACCGGGGACACTGAAGCTTTCTTT
CASSEKRTGDTEAFF
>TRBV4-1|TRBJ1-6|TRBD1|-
TGCGCCAGCAGCAATACAGGGGTAGGTTCACCCCTCCACTTT
CASSNTGVGSPLHF
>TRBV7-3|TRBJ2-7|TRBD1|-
TGTGCCAGCAGCTTAATGGGACAGGGAGGCGAGCAGTACTTC
CASSLMGQGGEQYF
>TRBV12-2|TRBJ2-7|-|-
TGTGCAAGTCGTACTACGGGACAGGGTGCCTACGAGCAGTACTTC
CASRTTGQGAYEQYF
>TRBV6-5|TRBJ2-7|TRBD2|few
TGTGCCAGCAGTTACTCCGGGAGGGAGCAGTACTTC
CASSYSGREQYF
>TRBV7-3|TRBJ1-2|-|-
TGTGCCAGCAGCTTAAATCATCAGGTGGCGGGCTACACCTTC
CASSLNHQVAGYTF
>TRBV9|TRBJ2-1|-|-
TGTGCCAGCAGCGGGGGCACCAGGGCACAGGAGCAGTTCTTC
CASSGGTRAQEQFF
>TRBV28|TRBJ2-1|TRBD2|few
TGTGCCAGCACTACCCTGGGGGGGAGCCTCTACAATGAGCAGTTCTTC
CASTTLGGSLYNEQFF
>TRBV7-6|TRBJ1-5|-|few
TGTGCCAGCAGCTTAGAGACAGGATACCAGCCCCAGCATTTT
CASSLETGYQPQHF
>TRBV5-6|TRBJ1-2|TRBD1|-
TGTGCCAGCAGCCCCCGGGACAGCCCCCGGTATGGCTACACCTTC
CASSPRDSPRYGYTF
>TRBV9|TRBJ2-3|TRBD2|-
TGTGCCAGCAGCCCCCTTCTAGCGGGCCTCACAGATACGCAGTATTTT
CASSPLLAGLTDTQYF
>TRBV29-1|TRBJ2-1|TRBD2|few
TGCAGCGTTGAAGCTCTAGCGGGTGGGTACAATGAGCAGTTCTTC
CSVEALAGGYNEQFF